This T cell receptor (beta chain) was sequenced for a study of blood T cell repertoires in COVID-19. Looking at the study overall: Researchers got acute and convalescent COVID-19 samples from the United States, Italy and Spain. Nucleic acid was either cDNA or gDNA, and it came from T cells, B-cell-depleted T cells, or PBMCs.

V was clipped by 5 bases and J by 2 bases; unmatched bases: 9. CDR3 length: 15 amino acids. Germline CDR1 is SEHNR and CDR2 is FQNEAQ (reference sequence). The table came from immunoSEQ multiplex PCR; TCRdb's copy has only in-frame clones and leaves some out. The sample comprises about 20,000 clones, around 88% of which are singletons, and more than 6.5% rests with the top ten. Sequencing was carried out using peripheral blood. The rearrangement links TRBV7-9 to TRBJ2-7; 7 nucleotides agree with TRBD1. The clonotype originates from a woman aged 55-70 years with active COVID-19. The CDR3 here is CASSGRDRGAYEQYF. In nucleotides, the CDR3 is TGTGCCAGCAGCGGACGGGACAGAGGTGCCTACGAGCAGTACTTC.